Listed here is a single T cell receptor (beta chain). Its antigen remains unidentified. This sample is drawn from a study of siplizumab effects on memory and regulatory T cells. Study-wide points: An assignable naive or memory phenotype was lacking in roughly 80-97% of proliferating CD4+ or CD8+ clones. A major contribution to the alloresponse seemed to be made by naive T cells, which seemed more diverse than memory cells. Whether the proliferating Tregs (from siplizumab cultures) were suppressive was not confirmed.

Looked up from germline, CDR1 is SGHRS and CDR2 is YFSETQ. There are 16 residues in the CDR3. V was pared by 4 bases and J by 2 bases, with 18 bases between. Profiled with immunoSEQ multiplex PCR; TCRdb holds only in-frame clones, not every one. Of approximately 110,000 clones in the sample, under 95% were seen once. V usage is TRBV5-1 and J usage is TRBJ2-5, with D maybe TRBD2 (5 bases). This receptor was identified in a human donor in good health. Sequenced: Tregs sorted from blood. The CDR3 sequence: CASSRSIGVTQETQYF. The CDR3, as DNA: TGCGCCAGCAGCCGAAGTATCGGGGTGACTCAAGAGACCCAGTACTTC.